A selection of T cell receptor beta chains follows, all from one sample in a study of T cell responses to AZD1222 COVID-19 vaccine. The table came from immunoSEQ multiplex PCR; TCRdb's copy has only in-frame clones and leaves some out. The sample has fewer than 200,000 clones, about 87% seen once. This specimen consisted of peripheral blood, obtained on day 0 of AZD1222 vaccination. Receptors originate from an adult in good health. Each CDR3 is given with its conserved first and last residue. Each record gives: J gene, D gene, clone size, V gene, CDR3 protein, CDR3 DNA. The D gene is left open where the match is weak. For some rows the clone size is stated as once, few or many, or as a class when expanded; others skip it.

>TRBJ2-6|NA|NA|TRBV28
CASSPRTGSGANVLTF
TGTGCCAGCAGTCCCCGCACAGGGTCCGGGGCCAACGTCCTGACTTTC
>TRBJ2-7|TRBD2|few|TRBV28
CATKSRGGARYEQYF
TGTGCCACTAAAAGTCGGGGGGGCGCGAGATACGAGCAGTACTTC
>TRBJ1-2|NA|NA|TRBV7-2
CASSLSFRQGGYTF
TGTGCCAGCAGCTTATCTTTTCGACAAGGTGGCTACACCTTC
>TRBJ2-1|TRBD2|NA|TRBV6-2/TRBV6-3
CASSYKAGVDYNEQFF
TGTGCCAGCAGTTATAAGGCGGGAGTCGATTACAATGAGCAGTTCTTC
>TRBJ2-6|TRBD2|NA|TRBV11-3
CASSPRGGSGANVLTF
TGTGCCAGCAGCCCGAGGGGAGGGTCTGGGGCCAACGTCCTGACTTTC
>TRBJ2-6|NA|once|TRBV7-9
CASSFSGGANVLTF
TGTGCCAGCAGCTTCTCGGGTGGGGCCAACGTCCTGACTTTC
>TRBJ1-2|TRBD1|NA|TRBV6-5
CASSWKDRSYGYTF
TGTGCCAGCAGTTGGAAGGACAGGAGTTATGGCTACACCTTC
>TRBJ2-3|TRBD2|NA|TRBV7-6
CASSPSGSTDTQYF
TGTGCCAGCAGCCCTAGCGGTAGCACAGATACGCAGTATTTT
>TRBJ2-7|TRBD2|NA|TRBV6-2/TRBV6-3
CASSSGLAGYYEQYF
TGTGCCAGCAGTTCGGGACTAGCGGGGTACTACGAGCAGTACTTC
>TRBJ1-1|NA|NA|TRBV27
CASSRKGEAFF
TGTGCCAGCAGCCGTAAGGGGGAAGCTTTCTTT
>TRBJ2-7|NA|NA|TRBV7-2
CASSTRQASSYEQYF
TGTGCCAGCAGTACCAGACAGGCTAGCTCCTACGAGCAGTACTTC
>TRBJ2-2|TRBD2|NA|TRBV18
CASSPDPAGEAELFF
TGTGCCAGCTCACCAGATCCAGCGGGAGAGGCGGAGCTGTTTTTT
>TRBJ2-1|NA|NA|TRBV7-2
CASSIISGEQFF
TGTGCCAGCAGCATCATAAGTGGTGAGCAGTTCTTC
>TRBJ1-3|NA|NA|TRBV10-3
CAIRKSLRDTASGNTIYF
TGTGCCATCAGGAAATCTCTCCGGGACACCGCCTCTGGAAACACCATATATTTT
>TRBJ2-1|NA|NA|TRBV19
CASSIGLADYEQFF
TGTGCCAGTAGTATAGGGTTGGCAGACTATGAGCAGTTCTTC
>TRBJ2-7|NA|NA|TRBV7-2
CASSPSRGSYEQYF
TGTGCCAGCAGCCCTAGCAGGGGAAGCTACGAGCAGTACTTC
>TRBJ1-2|NA|NA|TRBV5-5
CASSQARGLSYGYTF
TGTGCCAGCAGCCAAGCCCGGGGATTAAGCTATGGCTACACCTTC
>TRBJ1-5|NA|NA|TRBV5-4
CASSLERGQPQHF
TGTGCCAGCAGCTTGGAACGAGGCCAGCCCCAGCATTTT
>TRBJ1-5|NA|NA|TRBV5-1
CASSLEPHGVGLGSNQPQHF
TGCGCCAGCAGCTTGGAACCTCATGGGGTCGGATTGGGTAGCAATCAGCCCCAGCATTTT
>TRBJ1-5|TRBD1|NA|TRBV5-1
CASSLTGDYSNQPQHF
TGCGCCAGCAGCTTGACAGGGGACTATAGCAATCAGCCCCAGCATTTT
>TRBJ2-7|NA|NA|TRBV3-1/TRBV3-2
CASRRTDSYEQYF
TGTGCCAGCAGACGGACAGACTCCTACGAGCAGTACTTC
>TRBJ2-1|TRBD1|NA|TRBV15
CATSRGSGTGGGGMWDEQFF
TGTGCCACCAGCAGAGGTTCCGGGACAGGGGGCGGCGGGATGTGGGATGAGCAGTTCTTC
>TRBJ1-6|NA|NA|TRBV2
CASRADSSNSPLHF
TGTGCCAGCAGGGCCGACAGCTCAAATTCACCCCTCCACTTT
>TRBJ2-7|NA|NA|TRBV15
CATSRDESSYEQYF
TGTGCCACCAGCAGGGACGAGAGCTCCTACGAGCAGTACTTC
>TRBJ1-5|NA|NA|TRBV10-1
CASKGDGISNQPQHF
TGCGCCAGCAAGGGGGACGGGATTAGCAATCAGCCCCAGCATTTT
>TRBJ2-7|TRBD2|NA|TRBV29-1
CSVEGQSGNEQYF
TGCAGCGTTGAAGGCCAGAGCGGGAACGAGCAGTACTTC
>TRBJ1-6|NA|NA|TRBV28
CASQENNSPLHF
TGTGCCAGTCAGGAGAATAATTCACCCCTCCACTTT
>TRBJ2-7|TRBD1|few|TRBV6-6
CASSRGQGPYEQYF
TGTGCCAGCTCTCGAGGACAGGGACCCTACGAGCAGTACTTC
>TRBJ2-7|NA|NA|TRBV6-5
CATSPRPGYEQYF
TGTGCCACTTCACCCCGACCGGGCTACGAGCAGTACTTC
>TRBJ2-5|TRBD2|NA|TRBV10-3
CAISSLGGLADQETQYF
TGTGCCATCAGTTCCCTTGGGGGACTAGCGGACCAAGAGACCCAGTACTTC
>TRBJ2-1|NA|NA|TRBV5-1
CASSLIGQGNEQFF
TGCGCCAGCAGCTTGATTGGGCAGGGTAATGAGCAGTTCTTC
>TRBJ2-7|NA|NA|TRBV28
CASSQYYEQYF
TGTGCCAGCAGTCAGTATTACGAGCAGTACTTC
>TRBJ2-5|TRBD1|NA|TRBV2
CASSPRGQVGETQYF
TGTGCCAGCAGTCCGCGGGGACAGGTGGGGGAGACCCAGTACTTC
>TRBJ1-3|NA|NA|TRBV6-5
CASSMRESSGNTIYF
TGTGCCAGCAGTATGAGAGAATCCTCTGGAAACACCATATATTTT
>TRBJ1-3|NA|NA|TRBV28
CASSAGGRGPSIYF
TGTGCCAGCAGCGCGGGGGGGAGGGGCCCTTCCATATATTTT
>TRBJ2-2|NA|once|TRBV10-2
CASTGTGNTGELFF
TGCGCCAGCACAGGGACCGGCAACACCGGGGAGCTGTTTTTT
>TRBJ2-2|NA|NA|TRBV18
CASSLKRDTRNTGELFF
TGTGCCAGCTCACTCAAACGGGACACCCGGAACACCGGGGAGCTGTTTTTT
>TRBJ2-2|NA|NA|TRBV6-5
CASTPRTTNTGELFF
TGTGCCAGCACCCCGCGGACTACGAACACCGGGGAGCTGTTTTTT
>TRBJ2-6|NA|NA|TRBV5-4
CASSSSGGANVLTF
TGTGCCAGCAGCTCGTCGGGTGGGGCCAACGTCCTGACTTTC
>TRBJ2-2|NA|NA|TRBV7-2
CASSYPGELFF
TGTGCCAGCAGCTATCCCGGGGAGCTGTTTTTT
>TRBJ2-3|NA|NA|TRBV5-5
CASSLTGFNTDTQYF
TGTGCCAGCAGCTTGACAGGGTTTAACACAGATACGCAGTATTTT
>TRBJ1-2|TRBD1|NA|TRBV28
CASRGGTGGRYGYTF
TGTGCCAGCAGGGGGGGGACAGGGGGTCGCTATGGCTACACCTTC